The T cell receptor (beta chain) described here comes from a study of blood T cell repertoires in COVID-19. Across the whole study: Sample material is recorded as cDNA or gDNA derived from T cells, B-cell-depleted T cells, or PBMCs.

Under the authors' procedure: Amplification of reference gene primers was used by the study to estimate nucleated cell counts. TCRdb's copy holds only in-frame clones and misses some; the assay was immunoSEQ multiplex PCR. Clone size and V and J calls were adopted from that table, with D and trimming inferred from the DNA. The sample records 76,000 or so clones, about 90% being singletons. The CDR3 covers 15 residues. The germline gives CDR1 KGHSH, CDR2 LQKENI. The trim removed 6 bases at V and 8 bases at J, leaving 11 bases unmatched. Specimen: peripheral blood. The clonotype originates from a man aged 80 or over in a cohort sampled during active COVID-19. The chain links TRBV18 to TRBJ2-1, with 9 bases lining up with TRBD2. CDR3 in DNA: TGTGCCAGCTCTCTCTCTGGCGGGGGGGGAGATGAGCAGTTCTTC. Amino acid sequence: CASSLSGGGGDEQFF.